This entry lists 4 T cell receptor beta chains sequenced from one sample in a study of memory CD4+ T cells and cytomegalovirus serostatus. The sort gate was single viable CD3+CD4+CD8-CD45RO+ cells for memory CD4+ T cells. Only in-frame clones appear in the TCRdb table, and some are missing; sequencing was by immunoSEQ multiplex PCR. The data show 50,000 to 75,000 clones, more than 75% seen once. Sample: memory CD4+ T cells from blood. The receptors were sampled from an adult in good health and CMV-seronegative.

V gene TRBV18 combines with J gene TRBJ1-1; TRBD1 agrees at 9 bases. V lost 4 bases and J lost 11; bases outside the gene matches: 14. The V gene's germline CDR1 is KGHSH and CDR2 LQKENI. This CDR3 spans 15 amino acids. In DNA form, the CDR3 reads TGTGCCAGCTCACTCGACAGGGGGACTGAATTGGGCGCTTTCTTT. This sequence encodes CASSLDRGTELGAFF.

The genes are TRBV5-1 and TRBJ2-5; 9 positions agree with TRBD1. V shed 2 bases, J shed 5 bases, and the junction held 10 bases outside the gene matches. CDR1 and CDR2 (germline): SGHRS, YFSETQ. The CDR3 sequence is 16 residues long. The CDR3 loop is CASSFDPGQGSETQYF. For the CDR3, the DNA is TGCGCCAGCAGCTTCGACCCGGGACAGGGATCGGAGACCCAGTACTTC.

CDR3 region: CASSSQGGAKNQPQHF. The CDR3 DNA reads as TGTGCCAGCAGCTCCCAGGGAGGGGCAAAGAATCAGCCCCAGCATTTT. V usage is TRBV7-9 and J usage is TRBJ1-5; D is possibly TRBD1 (5 bases). The CDR3 has 16 amino acids. CDR1 and CDR2 from the germline V gene are SEHNR and FQNEAQ (reference sequence). With 4 bases removed from V and 4 bases from J, the gap between germline ends came to 17 bases.

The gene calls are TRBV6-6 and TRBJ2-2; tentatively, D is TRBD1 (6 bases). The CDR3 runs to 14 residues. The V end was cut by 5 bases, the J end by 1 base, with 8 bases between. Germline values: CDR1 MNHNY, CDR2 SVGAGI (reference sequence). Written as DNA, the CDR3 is TGTGCCAGCAGTCCGGGACAGAACACCGGGGAGCTGTTTTTT. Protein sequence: CASSPGQNTGELFF.